Each of the 24 T cell receptor beta chains below was sequenced from the same sample in a study of cytomegalovirus exposure and HLA in healthy donors. The PCR had 60 Vbeta and 13 Jbeta primers. Profiling relied on immunoSEQ multiplex PCR, and the TCRdb table lists in-frame clones only, not all of them. The sample holds approximately 200,000 clones, over 75% seen once. Specimen: PBMCs. The source is a human donor in good health.

V is TRBV30 and J is TRBJ2-2, with 9 bases identical to TRBD1. The CDR3 sequence is 16 residues long. The germline gives CDR1 GTSNPN, CDR2 SVGIG (reference sequence). With 1 base clipped from V and 5 bases from J, the junction kept 8 bases outside the gene matches. Written as DNA, the CDR3 is TGTGCCTGGAGTGGCGCCGGGACAGGGTTTACCGGGGAGCTGTTTTTT. Translated, it gives CAWSGAGTGFTGELFF.

V and J are TRBV20-1 and TRBJ2-7, with D tentatively TRBD2 (7 bases). This CDR3 is 11 amino acids long. From germline, CDR1 is DFQATT and CDR2 SNEGSKA (reference sequence). The V gene lost 8 bases and the J gene lost 7 bases, with 15 bases spanning the gap. The CDR3 sequence is CSPSQGGEQYF. The CDR3 DNA reads TGCAGTCCATCACAGGGAGGGGAGCAGTACTTC.

The rearrangement uses TRBV2 and TRBJ1-5, with 11 bases identical to TRBD1. The V gene end was trimmed by 5 bases and the J gene end by 4 bases; junction bases not matched to a gene: 4. Germline CDR1 is SNHLY and CDR2 is FYNNEI. CDR3 size: 15 residues. CDR3 residues: CASSSGQGANQPQHF. In nucleotides, the CDR3 is TGTGCCAGCAGTAGTGGACAGGGGGCAAATCAGCCCCAGCATTTT.

The chain has TRBV19 and TRBJ2-5; D may be TRBD2 (5 bases). Looked up from germline, CDR1 is LNHDA and CDR2 is SQIVND (reference sequence). The length of the CDR3 is 13 residues. Between the trimmed V and J ends, which lost 8 bases and 2 bases, there was a span of 12 bases. The CDR3 here is CASSREYQETQYF. CDR3 sequence (DNA): TGTGCCAGTTCTAGGGAGTATCAAGAGACCCAGTACTTC.

In the case of this clone: Its ends do not fully match the called genes, so a read error is possible. The chain recombines TRBV29-1 with TRBJ2-1; 13 bases are a match to TRBD2. This CDR3 is built from 15 residues. Germline assignment: CDR1 SQVTM and CDR2 ANQGSEA. The CDR3 DNA sequence: TGCAGCGGTGAAACGACTAGCGGGAGGAAGAATGAGCAGTTCTTC. Protein sequence: CSGETTSGRKNEQFF.

The CDR3 coding sequence is TGCGCCAGCAGCATTCCGGGACAGCGACCAAAGTTTAGCACAGATACGCAGTATTTT. This encodes CASSIPGQRPKFSTDTQYF. The gene calls are TRBV5-1 and TRBJ2-3; TRBD1 agrees at 7 bases. The CDR3 runs to 19 residues. Germline CDR1 SGHRS, CDR2 YFSETQ. The V and J ends lost 4 bases and 0 bases, in that order; junction bases with no gene match: 17.

This clone came up a few times. This chain uses TRBV29-1 with TRBJ1-2; unclear D gene. The CDR3 length is 14 residues. V lost 2 bases and J 7 bases, leaving 17 bases between the germline ends. Looked up from germline, CDR1 is SQVTM and CDR2 is ANQGSEA. The CDR3 DNA sequence: TGCAGCGTTGAAAAGACTAACCTACAACTTGGCTACACCTTC. Amino acid sequence: CSVEKTNLQLGYTF.

J is TRBJ2-5 and V is TRBV9, with D maybe TRBD2 (6 bases). The germline V and J ends were trimmed by 0 bases and 3 bases, with 18 bases remaining between them. The CDR3 extends over 17 amino acids. CDR1 SGDLS and CDR2 YYNGEE come from the germline V gene. The CDR3 nucleotides read TGTGCCAGCAGCGTAGTGGGCAGCGGGTGGGACGAAGAGACCCAGTACTTC. Amino acids: CASSVVGSGWDEETQYF.

The chain combines TRBV5-4 with TRBJ2-1, with TRBD2 matching over 7 bases. V lost 4 bases, J lost 12 bases, and 7 bases stayed unmatched. This CDR3 is 12 amino acids long. CDR1 is SGHNT, CDR2 YYREEE, per germline (reference sequence). CDR3 nucleotides: TGTGCCAGCAGCCTCGACACGGGAGGGCAGTTCTTC. Amino acid sequence: CASSLDTGGQFF.

The chain links TRBV9 to TRBJ2-1; a weak D match, TRBD2 (5 bases). The ends were cut back, 0 bases at V and 4 bases at J, with 11 bases in the middle. CDR1 is SGDLS, CDR2 YYNGEE, per germline. The CDR3 length is 15 residues. The CDR3 spells CASSVAWENYNEQFF. The CDR3 nucleotides read TGTGCCAGCAGCGTAGCCTGGGAGAATTACAATGAGCAGTTCTTC. The complete variable domain, with remaining parts taken from reference TRBV9 and TRBJ2-1, reads DSGVTQTPKHLITATGQRVTLRCSPRSGDLSVYWYQQSLDQGLQFLIQYYNGEERAKGNILERFSAQQFPDLHSELNLSSLELGDSALYFCASSVAWENYNEQFFGPGTRLTVL.

The gene calls are TRBV27 and TRBJ1-5, with D tentatively TRBD1 (5 bases). Per germline, CDR1 MNHEY and CDR2 SMNVEV (reference sequence). The V gene lost 5 bases and the J gene lost 3 bases, with 20 bases spanning the gap. The CDR3 runs to 17 residues. The CDR3 region has the DNA TGTGCCAGCAGTCGATCCGGGCTCAGGGTGGTCAATCAGCCCCAGCATTTT. Translation gives CASSRSGLRVVNQPQHF.

A note on this clone: One end of the junction varies from germline; a read error may be responsible. This rearrangement joins TRBV7-7 to TRBJ2-3; D gene uncertain. CDR3 length: 14 residues. Germline V gene lookup returns CDR1 SSHAT and CDR2 FNYEAQ (reference sequence). The CDR3: CASSSGLFTDTQYF. The CDR3 region has the DNA TGTGCTAGCAGCTCCGGTCTGTTCACAGATACGCAGTATTTT.

V is TRBV5-4 and J is TRBJ2-7; a weak D match, TRBD1 (6 bases). The length of the CDR3 is 14 residues. In germline, CDR1 is SGHNT, CDR2 YYREEE (reference sequence). V dropped 4 bases and J dropped 2 bases, with 13 bases sitting between them. CDR3 residues: CASSNRDTTYEQYF. The CDR3 DNA follows: TGTGCCAGCAGCAACCGGGACACCACCTACGAGCAGTACTTC.

Here the CDR3 DNA reads TGTGCAAGTCGCCGTAGACAGCCCTCTGGAAACACCATATATTTT. Amino acid sequence: CASRRRQPSGNTIYF. The rearrangement joins TRBV12-2 to TRBJ1-3; the table's D gene call, TRBD1, was not cross checked with the DNA. TRBV12-2 is described as a pseudogene. This CDR3 contains 15 residues.

Only a few counts were recorded for this clone. The genes are TRBV9 and TRBJ2-3; 13 bases map to TRBD2. Losses at the gene ends were 1 base for V and 7 bases for J; bases not matched to a gene: 6. The CDR3 has 16 amino acids. Germline CDR1 SGDLS, CDR2 YYNGEE. CDR3 sequence reads: CASSVRTSGSVHTQYF. CDR3 sequence (DNA): TGTGCCAGCAGCGTAAGGACTAGCGGGAGTGTGCATACGCAGTATTTT.

The gene calls are TRBV19 and TRBJ2-3, with 9 nucleotides matching TRBD2. The CDR3 spans 16 residues. V gave up 8 bases and J gave up 4 bases; unmatched junction bases: 13. Germline V CDR1 and CDR2: LNHDA, SQIVND (reference sequence). The CDR3 region is CASRNRPSGKSDTQYF. Here the CDR3 DNA reads TGTGCCAGTCGGAATAGGCCTAGCGGGAAGTCAGATACGCAGTATTTT.

The chain carries TRBV27 and TRBJ2-7, with D possibly matching TRBD2 (7 bases). The V and J ends lost 7 bases and 0 bases respectively, with 22 bases between them. CDR1 and CDR2 from the germline V gene are MNHEY and SMNVEV (reference sequence). The CDR3 spans 17 residues. The CDR3: CASIPRGRGGTSYEQYF. The CDR3 DNA sequence: TGTGCCAGCATCCCTAGGGGGAGGGGCGGGACCTCCTACGAGCAGTACTTC.

The chain uses TRBV28 and TRBJ1-4; tentatively, D is TRBD1 (5 bases). The CDR3 is made up of 15 amino acids. Germline V lookup: CDR1 MDHEN, CDR2 SYDVKM. V lost 9 bases and J lost 8, with 22 bases in between. CDR3 DNA sequence: TGTGCCAGTTTGACCCCGATCGGGGGAGGCGAAAAACTGTTTTTT. This codes for CASLTPIGGGEKLFF.

This clone was detected only once. V gene TRBV18 combines with J gene TRBJ1-1; 7 bases match TRBD1. The CDR3 runs 14 residues. Germline trimming cut 1 base from V and 1 base from J; bases unmatched to any gene: 0. Germline-derived CDR1 and CDR2 are KGHSH and LQKENI. As DNA, the CDR3 is TGTGCCAGCTCACCACGGACAGGGAACACTGAAGCTTTCTTT. Protein: CASSPRTGNTEAFF.

This chain joins TRBV4-1 and TRBJ2-7; the match to TRBD1 covers 10 bases. With V trimmed by 4 bases and J by 6 bases, 3 bases remained unmatched. Germline V gene lookup returns CDR1 MGHRA and CDR2 YSYEKL. The CDR3 length is 13 residues. The CDR3 loop reads CASSRDRGSEQYF. The CDR3 DNA reads as TGCGCCAGCAGCCGGGACAGGGGTTCCGAGCAGTACTTC.

This rearrangement joins TRBV6-6 to TRBJ1-2, with 9 bases aligning to TRBD1. Germline V gene sequence: CDR1 MNHNY, CDR2 SVGAGI (reference sequence). Unmatched junction bases numbered 6, after V lost 5 bases and J lost 2 bases. This CDR3 region has 15 residues. This CDR3 is CASSNGQGRNYGYTF. The CDR3 DNA reads TGTGCCAGCAGTAACGGACAGGGGCGAAACTATGGCTACACCTTC.

The J gene is TRBJ2-4, the V gene TRBV10-1; weak D call: TRBD2 (5 bases). V was cut by 0 bases and J by 9 bases, with 18 bases left in between. This CDR3 comprises 16 residues. Germline-derived CDR1 and CDR2 are WNHNN and SYGVQD (reference sequence). The CDR3 spells CASSESQLEGLAIQYF. CDR3 DNA: TGCGCCAGCAGTGAGTCGCAACTAGAAGGGCTGGCCATTCAGTACTTC.

The rearrangement joins TRBV6-5 to TRBJ2-1, with D hard to call. CDR1 is MNHEY, CDR2 SVGAGI, per germline. The germline V and J ends were trimmed by 5 bases and 2 bases, with 10 bases remaining between them. The length of the CDR3 is 14 residues. The CDR3 sequence: CASSPVSPYNEQFF. The CDR3 region has the DNA TGTGCCAGCAGTCCTGTTTCCCCCTACAATGAGCAGTTCTTC.

V usage is TRBV5-1 and J usage is TRBJ2-3, with 8 nucleotides matching TRBD1. The length of the CDR3 is 15 residues. V gave up 5 bases and J gave up 1 base; unmatched junction bases: 6. Germline-derived CDR1 and CDR2 are SGHRS and YFSETQ. CDR3 sequence (DNA): TGCGCCAGCAGACTCGACAGGGGAGGCACAGATACGCAGTATTTT. Residues: CASRLDRGGTDTQYF.